This is a list of T cell receptor beta chains from one sample in a study of PD-L1 blockade in urothelial cancer. The protocol was immunoSEQ multiplex PCR, while the TCRdb copy is restricted to in-frame clones and leaves out a portion. The sample lists approximately 100,000 clones; roughly nine tenths were seen once. The material sequenced was PBMCs, taken around atezolizumab (anti-PD-L1) treatment. These TCRs come from an elderly woman with urothelial cancer. Both conserved end residues are part of each CDR3. The D gene is left open where the match is weak. Size values are once, few and many counts, or a class for expanded clones, and some rows have none.

d_call	j_call	clone_size	v_call	cdr3_aa	cdr3_nt
-	TRBJ2-2	-	TRBV14	CASSQEIRRAGELFF	TGTGCCAGCAGCCAAGAAATCCGGCGGGCCGGGGAGCTGTTTTTT
TRBD1	TRBJ2-2	few	TRBV9	CASSVRGRLNTGELFF	TGTGCCAGCAGCGTCAGGGGGCGGCTGAACACCGGGGAGCTGTTTTTT
-	TRBJ1-3	-	TRBV5-1	CASSRGLQGASGNTIYF	TGCGCCAGCAGCCGGGGTTTACAGGGAGCCTCTGGAAACACCATATATTTT
TRBD1	TRBJ2-1	-	TRBV27	CASKGAGQGRNEQFF	TGTGCCAGCAAGGGGGCTGGACAGGGGAGGAATGAGCAGTTCTTC
-	TRBJ1-2	-	TRBV2	CASSEALQGVGGYTF	TGTGCCAGCAGTGAAGCGCTTCAAGGGGTCGGAGGCTACACCTTC
TRBD2	TRBJ2-1	-	TRBV27	CASSLTSGRGNEQFF	TGTGCCAGCAGTTTGACTAGCGGGAGGGGCAATGAGCAGTTCTTC
-	TRBJ2-1	once	TRBV30	CAWRRGSVGNYNEQFF	TGTGCCTGGAGGAGAGGGTCCGTGGGTAACTACAATGAGCAGTTCTTC
-	TRBJ1-1	-	TRBV7-8	CASSLQGLGNTEAFF	TGTGCCAGCAGCCTTCAGGGGTTGGGGAACACTGAAGCTTTCTTT
-	TRBJ2-2	-	TRBV11-3	CASSLEPTPTGELFF	TGTGCCAGCAGCTTAGAGCCGACACCCACCGGGGAGCTGTTTTTT
-	TRBJ2-2	-	TRBV7-3	CASSSKRGTGELFF	TGTGCCAGCAGCTCCAAGAGGGGGACCGGGGAGCTGTTTTTT
-	TRBJ1-4	-	TRBV11-2	CASSWRGGNEKLFF	TGTGCCAGCAGCTGGAGGGGGGGCAACGAAAAACTGTTTTTT
TRBD1	TRBJ1-1	-	TRBV6-5	CASSYEGAIRNTEAFF	TGTGCCAGCAGTTATGAGGGGGCGATACGGAACACTGAAGCTTTCTTT
-	TRBJ2-2	-	TRBV27	CASFFRPRGLNTGELFF	TGTGCCAGCTTTTTTAGACCGCGCGGACTGAACACCGGGGAGCTGTTTTTT
-	TRBJ1-5	-	TRBV27	CASRGGSDSLGSNQPQHF	TGTGCCAGCAGGGGGGGGTCGGACAGTTTAGGGAGCAATCAGCCCCAGCATTTT
TRBD1	TRBJ1-2	-	TRBV14	CASSQWTGDGYTF	TGTGCCAGCAGCCAATGGACAGGGGACGGCTACACCTTC
-	TRBJ1-5	-	TRBV28	CASSWGGSDQPQHF	TGTGCCAGCAGTTGGGGGGGGTCGGATCAGCCCCAGCATTTT
TRBD2	TRBJ2-7	-	TRBV4-2	CASRETSGSVEQYF	TGTGCCAGCAGAGAAACTAGCGGGAGTGTTGAGCAGTACTTC
TRBD1	TRBJ1-5	-	TRBV6-6	CASSYSRGPNNQPQHF	TGTGCCAGCAGTTACTCCAGGGGGCCGAACAATCAGCCCCAGCATTTT
TRBD2	TRBJ2-2	-	TRBV29-1	CSAVVAGGRTGELFF	TGCAGCGCCGTCGTAGCGGGAGGCAGGACCGGGGAGCTGTTTTTT
-	TRBJ1-3	-	TRBV5-1	CASSLGGGGISGNTIYF	TGCGCCAGCAGCTTGGGGGGCGGTGGTATCTCTGGAAACACCATATATTTT